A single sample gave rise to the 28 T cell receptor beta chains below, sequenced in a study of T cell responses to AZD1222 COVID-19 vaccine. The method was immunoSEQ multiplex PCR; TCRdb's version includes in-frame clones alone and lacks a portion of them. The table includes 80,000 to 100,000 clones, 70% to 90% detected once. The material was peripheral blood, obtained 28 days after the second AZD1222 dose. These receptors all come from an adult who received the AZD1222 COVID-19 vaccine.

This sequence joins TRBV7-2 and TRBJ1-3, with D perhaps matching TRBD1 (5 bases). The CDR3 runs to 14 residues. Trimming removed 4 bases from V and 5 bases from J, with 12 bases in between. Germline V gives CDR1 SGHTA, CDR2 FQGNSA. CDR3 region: CASSSPPGRNTIYF. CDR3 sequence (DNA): TGTGCCAGCAGCTCCCCCCCAGGGAGAAACACCATATATTTT.

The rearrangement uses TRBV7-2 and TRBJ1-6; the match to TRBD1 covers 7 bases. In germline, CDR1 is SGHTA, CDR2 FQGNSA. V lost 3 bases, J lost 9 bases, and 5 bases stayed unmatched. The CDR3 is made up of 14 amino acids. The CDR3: CASSFTGDSSPLHF. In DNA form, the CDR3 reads TGTGCCAGCAGCTTCACAGGGGACAGTTCACCCCTCCACTTT.

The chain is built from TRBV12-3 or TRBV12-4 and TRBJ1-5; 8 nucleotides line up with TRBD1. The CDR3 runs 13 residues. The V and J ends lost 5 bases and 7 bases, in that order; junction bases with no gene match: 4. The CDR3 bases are TGTGCCAGCAGTATCTCAGGGGGCCAGCCCCAGCATTTT. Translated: CASSISGGQPQHF.

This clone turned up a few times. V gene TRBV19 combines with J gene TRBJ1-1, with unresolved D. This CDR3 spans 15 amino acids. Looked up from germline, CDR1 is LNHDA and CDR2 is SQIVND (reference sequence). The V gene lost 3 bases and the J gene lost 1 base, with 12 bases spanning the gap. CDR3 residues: CASSMGRRGNTEAFF. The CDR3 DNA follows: TGTGCCAGTAGTATGGGGAGGCGGGGGAACACTGAAGCTTTCTTT.

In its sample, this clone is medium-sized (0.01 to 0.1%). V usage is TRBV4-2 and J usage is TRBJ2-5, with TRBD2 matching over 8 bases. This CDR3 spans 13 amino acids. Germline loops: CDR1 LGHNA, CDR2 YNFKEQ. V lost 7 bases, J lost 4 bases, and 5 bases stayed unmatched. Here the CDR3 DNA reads TGTGCCAGCAACAAAGCGGGAGCAGAGACCCAGTACTTC. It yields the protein CASNKAGAETQYF.

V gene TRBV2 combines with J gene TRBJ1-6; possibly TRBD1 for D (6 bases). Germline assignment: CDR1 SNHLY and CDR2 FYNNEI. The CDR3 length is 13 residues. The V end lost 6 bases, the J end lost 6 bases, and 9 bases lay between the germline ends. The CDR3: CASSPGVNSPLHF. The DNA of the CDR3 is TGTGCCAGCAGCCCAGGGGTTAATTCACCCCTCCACTTT.

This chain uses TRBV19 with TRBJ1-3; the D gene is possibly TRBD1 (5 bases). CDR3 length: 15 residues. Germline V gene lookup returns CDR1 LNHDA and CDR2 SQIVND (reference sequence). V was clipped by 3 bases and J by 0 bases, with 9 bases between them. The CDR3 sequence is CASSIGASSGNTIYF. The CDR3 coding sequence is TGTGCCAGTAGTATTGGGGCCAGCTCTGGAAACACCATATATTTT. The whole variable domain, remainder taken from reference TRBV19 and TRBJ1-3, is DGGITQSPKYLFRKEGQNVTLSCEQNLNHDAMYWYRQDPGQGLRLIYYSQIVNDFQKGDIAEGYSVSREKKESFPLTVTSAQKNPTAFYLCASSIGASSGNTIYFGEGSWLTVV.

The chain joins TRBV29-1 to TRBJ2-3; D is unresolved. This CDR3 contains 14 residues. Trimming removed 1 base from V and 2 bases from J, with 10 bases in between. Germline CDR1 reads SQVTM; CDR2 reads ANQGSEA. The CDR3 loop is CSVEGGWDTDTQYF. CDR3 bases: TGCAGCGTTGAAGGGGGTTGGGACACAGATACGCAGTATTTT.

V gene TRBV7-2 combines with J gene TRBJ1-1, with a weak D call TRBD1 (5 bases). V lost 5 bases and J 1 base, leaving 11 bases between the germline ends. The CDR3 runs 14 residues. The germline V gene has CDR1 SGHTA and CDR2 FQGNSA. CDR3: CASSRGHANTEAFF. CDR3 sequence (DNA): TGTGCCAGCAGCCGTGGACACGCGAACACTGAAGCTTTCTTT.

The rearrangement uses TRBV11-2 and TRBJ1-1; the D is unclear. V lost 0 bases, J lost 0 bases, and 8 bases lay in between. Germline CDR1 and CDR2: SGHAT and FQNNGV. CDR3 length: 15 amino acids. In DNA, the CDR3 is TGTGCCAGCAGCTTAGAGCCGGCCATGAACACTGAAGCTTTCTTT. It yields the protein CASSLEPAMNTEAFF.

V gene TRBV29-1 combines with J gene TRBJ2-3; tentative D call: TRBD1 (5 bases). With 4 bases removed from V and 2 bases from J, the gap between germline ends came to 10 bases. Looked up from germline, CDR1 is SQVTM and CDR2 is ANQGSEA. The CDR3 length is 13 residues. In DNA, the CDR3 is TGCAGCGTTGCAGGGTCCGACACAGATACGCAGTATTTT. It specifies CSVAGSDTDTQYF.

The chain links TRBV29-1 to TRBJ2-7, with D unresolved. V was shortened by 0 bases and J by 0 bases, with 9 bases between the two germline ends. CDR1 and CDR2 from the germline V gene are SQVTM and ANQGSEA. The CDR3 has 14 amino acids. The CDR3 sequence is CSVEDPGPSYEQYF. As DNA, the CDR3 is TGCAGCGTTGAAGATCCCGGGCCCTCCTACGAGCAGTACTTC.

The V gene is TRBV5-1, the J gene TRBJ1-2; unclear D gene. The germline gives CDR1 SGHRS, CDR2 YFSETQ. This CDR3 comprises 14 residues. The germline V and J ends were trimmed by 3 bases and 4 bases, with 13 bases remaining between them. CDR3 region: CASSSETAFYGYTF. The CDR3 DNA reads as TGCGCCAGCAGCTCCGAAACAGCTTTCTATGGCTACACCTTC.

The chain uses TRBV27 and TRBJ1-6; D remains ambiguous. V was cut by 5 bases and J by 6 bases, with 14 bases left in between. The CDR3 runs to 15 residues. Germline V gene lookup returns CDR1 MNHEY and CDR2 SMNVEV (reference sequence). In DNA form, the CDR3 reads TGTGCCAGCAGTCTCCGACCCCCCCTTAATTCACCCCTCCACTTT. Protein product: CASSLRPPLNSPLHF.

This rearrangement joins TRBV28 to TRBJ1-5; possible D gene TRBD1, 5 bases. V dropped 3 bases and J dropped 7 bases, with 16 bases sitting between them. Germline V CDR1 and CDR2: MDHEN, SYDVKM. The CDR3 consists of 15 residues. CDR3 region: CASSLGSQGSQPQHF. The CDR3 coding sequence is TGTGCCAGCAGTTTGGGAAGCCAGGGAAGCCAGCCCCAGCATTTT.

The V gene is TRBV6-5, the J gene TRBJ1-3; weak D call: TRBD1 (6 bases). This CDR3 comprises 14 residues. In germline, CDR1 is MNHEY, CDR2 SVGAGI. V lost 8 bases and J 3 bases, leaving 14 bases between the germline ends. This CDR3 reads CASYTGIGGNTIYF. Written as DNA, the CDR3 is TGTGCCAGCTATACAGGGATTGGTGGAAACACCATATATTTT.

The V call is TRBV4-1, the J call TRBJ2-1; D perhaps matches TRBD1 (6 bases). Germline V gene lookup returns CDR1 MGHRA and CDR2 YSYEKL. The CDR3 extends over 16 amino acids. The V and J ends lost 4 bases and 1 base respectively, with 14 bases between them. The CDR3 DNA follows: TGCGCCAGCAGCCCAGCACAGGGAAGTTCCTACAATGAGCAGTTCTTC. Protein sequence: CASSPAQGSSYNEQFF.

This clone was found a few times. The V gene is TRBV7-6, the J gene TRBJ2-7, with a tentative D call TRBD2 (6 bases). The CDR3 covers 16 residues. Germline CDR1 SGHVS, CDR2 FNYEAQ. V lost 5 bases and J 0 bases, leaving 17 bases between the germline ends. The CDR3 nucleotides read TGTGCCAGCAGCAACCGTGGGGACTCCGGCTCCTACGAGCAGTACGTC. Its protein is CASSNRGDSGSYEQYV.

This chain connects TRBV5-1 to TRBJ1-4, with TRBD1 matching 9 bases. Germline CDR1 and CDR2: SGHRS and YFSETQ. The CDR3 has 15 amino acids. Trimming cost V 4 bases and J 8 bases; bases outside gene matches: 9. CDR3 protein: CASSAPGQGYEKLFF. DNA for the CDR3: TGCGCCAGCAGCGCCCCGGGACAGGGATACGAAAAACTGTTTTTT.

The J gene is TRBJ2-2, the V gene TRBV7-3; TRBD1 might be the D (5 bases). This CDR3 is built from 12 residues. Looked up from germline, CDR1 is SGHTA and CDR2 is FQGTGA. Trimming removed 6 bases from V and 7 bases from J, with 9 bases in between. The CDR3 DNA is TGTGCCAGCAGGGGGCTCGGCGGGGAGCTGTTTTTT. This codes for CASRGLGGELFF.

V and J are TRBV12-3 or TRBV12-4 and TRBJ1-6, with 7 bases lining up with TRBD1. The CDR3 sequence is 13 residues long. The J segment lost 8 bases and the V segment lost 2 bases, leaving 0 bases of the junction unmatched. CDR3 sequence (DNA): TGTGCCAGCAGTTTACAGGGGGATTCACCCCTCCACTTT. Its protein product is CASSLQGDSPLHF.

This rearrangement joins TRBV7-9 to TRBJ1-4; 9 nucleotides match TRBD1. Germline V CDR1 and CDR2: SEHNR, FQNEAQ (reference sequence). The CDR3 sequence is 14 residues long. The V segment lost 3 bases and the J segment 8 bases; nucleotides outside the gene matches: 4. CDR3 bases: TGTGCCAGCAGCTTGAGGACAGGGGTGGAAAAACTGTTTTTT. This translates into CASSLRTGVEKLFF.

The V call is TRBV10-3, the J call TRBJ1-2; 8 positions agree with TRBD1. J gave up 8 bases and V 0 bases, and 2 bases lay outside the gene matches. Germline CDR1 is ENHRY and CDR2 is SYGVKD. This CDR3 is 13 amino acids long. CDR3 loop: CAISESTGVGYTF. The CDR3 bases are TGTGCCATCAGTGAGTCGACAGGGGTCGGCTACACCTTC.

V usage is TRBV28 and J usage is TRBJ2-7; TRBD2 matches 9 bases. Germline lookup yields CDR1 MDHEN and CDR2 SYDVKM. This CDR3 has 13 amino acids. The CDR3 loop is CAAGREGSYEQYF. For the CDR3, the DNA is TGTGCGGCTGGGCGGGAGGGGTCCTACGAGCAGTACTTC.

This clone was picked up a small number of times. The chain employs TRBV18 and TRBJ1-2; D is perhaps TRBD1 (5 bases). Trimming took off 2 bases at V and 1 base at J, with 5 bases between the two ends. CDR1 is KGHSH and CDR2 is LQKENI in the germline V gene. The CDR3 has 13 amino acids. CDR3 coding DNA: TGTGCCAGCTCACCAGACAGTAACTATGGCTACACCTTC. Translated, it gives CASSPDSNYGYTF.

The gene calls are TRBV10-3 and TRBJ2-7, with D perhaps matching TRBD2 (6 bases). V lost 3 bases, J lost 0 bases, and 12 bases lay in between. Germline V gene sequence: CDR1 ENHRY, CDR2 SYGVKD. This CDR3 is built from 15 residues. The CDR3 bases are TGTGCCATCAGTGAACGGGGGTCGAGCTCCTACGAGCAGTACGTC. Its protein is CAISERGSSSYEQYV.

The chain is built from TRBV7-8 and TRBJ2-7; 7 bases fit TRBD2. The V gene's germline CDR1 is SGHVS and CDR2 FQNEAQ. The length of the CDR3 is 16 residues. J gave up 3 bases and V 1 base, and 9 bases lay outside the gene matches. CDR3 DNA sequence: TGTGCCAGCAGCTTAGGGGCGAGCGGGACCCGCTACGAGCAGTACTTC. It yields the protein CASSLGASGTRYEQYF.

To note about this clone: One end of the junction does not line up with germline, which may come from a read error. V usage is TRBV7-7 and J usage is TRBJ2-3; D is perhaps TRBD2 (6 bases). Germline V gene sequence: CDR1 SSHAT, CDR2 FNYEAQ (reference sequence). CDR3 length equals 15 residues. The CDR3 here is CASSLVGGERDTQYF. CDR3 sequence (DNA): TGTGCTAGCAGCTTAGTCGGCGGGGAGCGAGATACGCAGTATTTT.